What follows describes a single T cell receptor beta chain. Antigen specificity is unknown. It was with a sample-barcoded 5' primer and a J-beta primer mix that a second PCR of roughly 6 to 12 cycles was run. TCRdb re-called the 5' RACE reads with MiXCR, one entry per CDR3 protein. The sample shows around 1,000,000 distinct CDR3 sequences, 35% to 40% of them seen only once. The data were taken from a study of blood T cells in healthy people across ages. Study-wide context: Researchers report that template switching captured about one barcoded beta molecule per two T cells. Study-level results: Age brought a roughly linear fall in TCR beta diversity measured per million T cells. Conclusively comparing naive with antigen-experienced cells was impossible with unsorted PBMCs.

This CDR3 region has 13 residues. V lost 4 bases and J 6 bases, leaving 12 bases between the germline ends. Germline V gene data show CDR1 as MGHRA and CDR2 as YSYEKL. The sample comprised blood. The chain couples TRBV4-1 to TRBJ1-1, with D possibly TRBD1 on 5 matching bases. The source of this sequence is a man younger than 35 in good health. The CDR3 sequence: CASSRPPGSEAFF. The CDR3 region has the DNA TGCGCCAGCAGCCGACCCCCAGGGTCTGAAGCTTTCTTT.